This T cell receptor beta chain was identified in a study of cytomegalovirus exposure and HLA in healthy donors. Germline-derived CDR1 and CDR2 are MNHNS and SASEGT. Trimming left V 6 bases short and J 3 bases short, with 12 bases between. The length of the CDR3 is 13 residues. PCR employed 60 Vbeta and 13 Jbeta primers. Only in-frame clones appear in the TCRdb table, and some are missing; sequencing was by immunoSEQ multiplex PCR. Found here are about 180,000 clones, about 78% of them singletons; the top ten hold approximately 2.5%. Regarding this clone: The antigen is not known.

Study-level points and caveats: Most observed TCR sequences were rare, whereas some public TCRs were detected in many donors.

The receptor's source is a man between 60 and 75 years old in good health and CMV-seronegative. The sample taken for sequencing was PBMCs. J is TRBJ2-7 and V is TRBV6-1; possibly TRBD2 for D (7 bases). This CDR3 is CASRLGGLYEQYF. The CDR3 DNA reads TGTGCCAGCAGGTTGGGGGGGCTCTACGAGCAGTACTTC.